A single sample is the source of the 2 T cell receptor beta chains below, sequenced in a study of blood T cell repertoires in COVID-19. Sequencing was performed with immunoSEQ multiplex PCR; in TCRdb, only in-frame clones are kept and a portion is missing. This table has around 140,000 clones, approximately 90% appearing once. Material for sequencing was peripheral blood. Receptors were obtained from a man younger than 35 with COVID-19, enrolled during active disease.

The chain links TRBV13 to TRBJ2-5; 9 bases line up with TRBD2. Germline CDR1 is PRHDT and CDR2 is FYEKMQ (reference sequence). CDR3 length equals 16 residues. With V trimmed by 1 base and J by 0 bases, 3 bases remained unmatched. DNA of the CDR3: TGTGCCAGCAGCTTAGAAGCTAGCGGGGACCAAGAGACCCAGTACTTC. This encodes CASSLEASGDQETQYF.

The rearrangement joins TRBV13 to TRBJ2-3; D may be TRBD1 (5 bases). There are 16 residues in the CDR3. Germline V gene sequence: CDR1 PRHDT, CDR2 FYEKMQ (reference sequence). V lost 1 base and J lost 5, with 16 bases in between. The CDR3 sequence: CASSLEGRESRDTQYF. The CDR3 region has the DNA TGTGCCAGCAGCTTAGAAGGCAGGGAATCGAGAGATACGCAGTATTTT.